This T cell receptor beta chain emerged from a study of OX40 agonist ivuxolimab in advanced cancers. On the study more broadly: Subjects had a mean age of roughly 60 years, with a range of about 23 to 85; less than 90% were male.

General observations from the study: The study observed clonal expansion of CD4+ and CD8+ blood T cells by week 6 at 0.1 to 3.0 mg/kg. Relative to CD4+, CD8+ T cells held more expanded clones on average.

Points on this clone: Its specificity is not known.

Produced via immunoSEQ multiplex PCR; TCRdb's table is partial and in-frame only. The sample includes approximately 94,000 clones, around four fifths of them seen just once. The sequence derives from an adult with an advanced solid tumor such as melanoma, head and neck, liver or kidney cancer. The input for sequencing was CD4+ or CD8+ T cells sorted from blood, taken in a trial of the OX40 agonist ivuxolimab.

In DNA, the CDR3 is TGTGCCTGGACCCCCGGGACAGGGGACGAAAAACTGTTTTTT. Its translation is CAWTPGTGDEKLFF. The V and J genes are TRBV30 and TRBJ1-4; 10 bases map to TRBD1. Trimming at V came to 4 bases and at J to 8 bases, leaving 7 bases not matched to a gene. Germline V gene sequence: CDR1 GTSNPN, CDR2 SVGIG (reference sequence). The length of the CDR3 is 14 residues.